Presented here are 18 T cell receptor beta chains from one specimen sequenced in a study of Tregs in tolerant kidney transplant recipients. Repertoires were generated with immunoSEQ multiplex PCR, while TCRdb's copy carries only in-frame clones and drops some. This table lists approximately 31,000 clones. The sequencing used CD8+ T cells from blood, collected before the transplant. These receptors were collected from a human donor who received a combined kidney and bone marrow transplant.

Concerning this clone: The CDR3 end falls 3 residues outside the read, so it is completed with the germline J gene. V is TRBV6-2 or TRBV6-3 and J is TRBJ2-5, with D maybe TRBD1 (6 bases). The germline gives CDR1 MNHEY, CDR2 SVGEGT. The V end was cut by 6 bases, the J end by 3 bases, with 8 bases between. This CDR3 contains 12 residues. The CDR3 reads CASRPGEETQYF. The part of the CDR3 DNA that was read is TGTGCCAGCAGGCCAGGGGAAGAGACC.

A note on this clone: The read gets to within 3 residues of the CDR3 end, and the germline J gene fills in the rest. V gene TRBV6-2 or TRBV6-3 combines with J gene TRBJ2-5; D is possibly TRBD1 (5 bases). The ends were cut back, 0 bases at V and 5 bases at J, with 10 bases in the middle. The germline gives CDR1 MNHEY, CDR2 SVGEGT. The CDR3 has 14 amino acids. The covered CDR3 bases are TGTGCCAGCAGTTACTCAGGGGCCAGGGAGACC. It encodes CASSYSGARET. The full-length CDR3 reads as CASSYSGARETQYF.

As for this clone: The read terminates 3 residues before the CDR3 end, so the remaining end is supplied by the germline J gene. The chain is built from TRBV19 and TRBJ1-4; D may be TRBD1 (6 bases). This CDR3 has 14 amino acids. The V gene's germline CDR1 is LNHDA and CDR2 SQIVND (reference sequence). The ends were cut back, 1 base at V and 7 bases at J, with 10 bases in the middle. The CDR3 DNA, read in part, is TGTGCCAGTAGTATAGGGGCAGGGGTTGAAAAA. Translated, it gives CASSIGAGVEK. The whole CDR3 sequence reads CASSIGAGVEKLFF. Together with reference TRBV19 and TRBJ1-4, the CDR3 gives the full variable domain: DGGITQSPKYLFRKEGQNVTLSCEQNLNHDAMYWYRQDPGQGLRLIYYSQIVNDFQKGDIAEGYSVSREKKESFPLTVTSAQKNPTAFYLCASSIGAGVEKLFFGSGTQLSVL.

Points on this clone: From the germline J gene comes the end of the CDR3, since the read stops 3 residues before it. The V call is TRBV6-1, the J call TRBJ1-2, with D maybe TRBD1 (6 bases). CDR1 and CDR2 (germline): MNHNS, SASEGT. V was clipped by 1 base and J by 3 bases, with 9 bases between them. This CDR3 comprises 14 residues. The CDR3: CASSEGGGYYGYTF. Partial CDR3 DNA: TGTGCCAGCAGTGAAGGTGGGGGCTACTATGGC.

Remarks on this clone: Read data end 3 residues before the CDR3 end; the end is taken from the germline J gene. This sequence joins TRBV19 and TRBJ2-7, with 9 bases aligning to TRBD1. Germline loops: CDR1 LNHDA, CDR2 SQIVND (reference sequence). The CDR3 runs to 14 residues. J gave up 4 bases and V 3 bases, and 4 bases lay outside the gene matches. The CDR3 spells CASSMGTGKYEQYF. CDR3 DNA (partial): TGTGCCAGTAGTATGGGGACAGGGAAATACGAG.

With regard to this clone: Read data end 3 residues before the CDR3 end; the end is taken from the germline J gene. J is TRBJ1-2 and V is TRBV2; D might be TRBD1 (6 bases). The V end was cut by 8 bases, the J end by 4 bases, with 20 bases between. The germline V gene has CDR1 SNHLY and CDR2 FYNNEI. The CDR3 has 15 amino acids. The part of the CDR3 DNA that was read is TGTGCCAGCCCCCCGGGACACTTATGGTCCTATGGC. Encoded protein: CASPPGHLWSYG. The whole CDR3 sequence reads CASPPGHLWSYGYTF.

A note on this clone: The read ends 3 residues early relative to the CDR3; the germline J gene fills the gap. The chain carries TRBV19 and TRBJ1-1, with TRBD1 matching 10 bases. The CDR3 spans 18 residues. After removal of 8 bases from V and 0 bases from J, the junction contained 15 bases not matched to a gene. The germline CDR1 and CDR2 sequences are LNHDA and SQIVND (reference sequence). The CDR3 spells CASWDRGALTSMNTEAFF. CDR3 DNA, as far as it was read: TGTGCCAGTTGGGACAGGGGCGCTTTGACCTCCATGAACACTGAA.

Note on this clone: The read ends 3 residues shy of where the CDR3 ends; the end is completed using the germline J gene. The chain employs TRBV30 and TRBJ1-1; D is undetermined. This CDR3 region has 11 residues. The ends were cut back, 5 bases at V and 2 bases at J, with 6 bases in the middle. The V gene's germline CDR1 is GTSNPN and CDR2 SVGIG (reference sequence). The covered CDR3 bases are TGTGCCTGGGGCAGAAACACTGAA. Its protein product is CAWGRNTE. From start to end, the CDR3 is CAWGRNTEAFF.

Details on this clone: The CDR3 end lies 3 residues beyond the end of the read and is filled in from the germline J gene. J is TRBJ2-7 and V is TRBV6-1; D is possibly TRBD1 (6 bases). From germline, CDR1 is MNHNS and CDR2 SASEGT. CDR3 length equals 17 residues. V was shortened by 0 bases and J by 0 bases, with 15 bases between the two germline ends. The sequenced CDR3 bases are TGTGCCAGCAGTGAAGCCCTTCCGGGACAAGCCTCCTACGAG. Its translation: CASSEALPGQASYE. In full, the CDR3 reads CASSEALPGQASYEQYF.

About this clone itself: The read falls 3 residues short of the CDR3 end, and the missing part is taken from the germline J gene. The chain is built from TRBV10-3 and TRBJ1-6, with TRBD1 identical over 7 bases. Germline CDR1 and CDR2: ENHRY and SYGVKD. The CDR3 covers 16 residues. CDR3 sequence: CAISEYPGTEIFTLHF. Partial CDR3 DNA: TGTGCCATCAGTGAGTACCCGGGGACAGAGATATTCACC.

A remark on this clone: The CDR3 goes on 3 residues after the read ends, and that part is filled in from the germline J gene. The chain couples TRBV29-1 to TRBJ1-2; perhaps TRBD1 as D (5 bases). V lost 4 bases and J lost 3, with 15 bases in between. Germline loops: CDR1 SQVTM, CDR2 ANQGSEA. The CDR3 length is 14 residues. The CDR3 is CSVGSGGDDYGYTF. The CDR3 DNA, read in part, is TGCAGCGTTGGATCCGGGGGGGATGACTATGGC.

About this clone itself: The read stops 3 residues short of the end of the CDR3; the missing end is completed from the germline J gene. The chain has TRBV7-9 and TRBJ1-5; unclear D gene. V was shortened by 1 base and J by 0 bases, with 4 bases between the two germline ends. Germline V gene sequence: CDR1 SEHNR, CDR2 FQNEAQ (reference sequence). This CDR3 is built from 14 residues. CDR3 region: CASSLDSSNQPQHF. The covered CDR3 bases are TGTGCCAGCAGCTTAGACAGTAGCAATCAGCCC.

Note on this clone: The CDR3 end lies 3 residues beyond the end of the read and is filled in from the germline J gene. The chain couples TRBV19 to TRBJ2-1; 9 bases line up with TRBD2. Germline loops: CDR1 LNHDA, CDR2 SQIVND (reference sequence). The CDR3 runs to 19 residues. The J segment lost 4 bases and the V segment lost 5 bases, leaving 18 bases of the junction unmatched. CDR3 DNA, as far as it was read: TGTGCCAGTAGTTCACCCCCCAGGGCGGCTAGCGGGGTATACAATGAG. Amino acids: CASSSPPRAASGVYNE. The whole CDR3 region reads CASSSPPRAASGVYNEQFF. Filled out from reference TRBV19 and TRBJ2-1, the complete variable domain reads DGGITQSPKYLFRKEGQNVTLSCEQNLNHDAMYWYRQDPGQGLRLIYYSQIVNDFQKGDIAEGYSVSREKKESFPLTVTSAQKNPTAFYLCASSSPPRAASGVYNEQFFGPGTRLTVL.

With regard to this clone: The CDR3 end is not reached by the read, which stops 3 residues before it; the germline J gene fills it in. V is TRBV5-1 and J is TRBJ1-2; D call uncertain. The V end was cut by 0 bases, the J end by 0 bases, with 3 bases between. This CDR3 comprises 13 residues. Germline assignment: CDR1 SGHRS and CDR2 YFSETQ. CDR3 DNA, as far as it was read: TGCGCCAGCAGCTTGGCAGCTAACTATGGC. Its translation is CASSLAANYG. The entire CDR3 is CASSLAANYGYTF.

Note on this clone: The read ends 3 residues shy of where the CDR3 ends; the end is completed using the germline J gene. Different DNA sequences within this sample yield the same CDR3. V gene TRBV19 combines with J gene TRBJ2-7; TRBD2 is a possible D gene (5 bases). Trimming left V 3 bases short and J 0 bases short, with 9 bases between. This CDR3 has 14 residues. Germline V lookup: CDR1 LNHDA, CDR2 SQIVND (reference sequence). The covered CDR3 bases are TGTGCCAGTAGTATCAGCGGAAGCTCCTACGAG. Amino acid sequence: CASSISGSSYE. The CDR3 reads in full as CASSISGSSYEQYF.

To note about this clone: With the read ending 3 residues before the CDR3 end, the germline J gene is used to fill in that end. This chain joins TRBV19 and TRBJ1-1; perhaps TRBD1 as D (6 bases). V gave up 3 bases and J gave up 1 base, with 12 bases separating them. The germline gives CDR1 LNHDA, CDR2 SQIVND (reference sequence). The CDR3 length is 15 residues. CDR3 bases read: TGTGCCAGTAGTATTACAGGGTGGGAGAACACTGAA. Encoded protein: CASSITGWENTE. The CDR3, in full, reads CASSITGWENTEAFF.

In regard to this clone: The missing CDR3 end, 3 residues past where the read stops, is filled in from the germline J gene. The chain recombines TRBV7-2 with TRBJ2-2; 9 nucleotides match TRBD2. Germline-derived CDR1 and CDR2 are SGHTA and FQGNSA. The CDR3 contains 14 residues. The J segment lost 7 bases and the V segment lost 1 base, leaving 1 base of the junction unmatched. CDR3 protein: CASSLGLADGELFF. Partial CDR3 DNA: TGTGCCAGCAGCTTAGGACTAGCGGACGGGGAG.

Remarks on this clone: The CDR3 extends 3 residues past the end of the read, so its final part is completed from the germline J gene. The chain combines TRBV19 with TRBJ2-3; D possibly matches TRBD1 or TRBD2 (6 bases each). The germline CDR1 and CDR2 sequences are LNHDA and SQIVND (reference sequence). V shed 2 bases and J shed 3 bases, with 18 bases lying between them. The CDR3 sequence is 17 residues long. The CDR3 loop is CASSILSMQGRTDTQYF. The part of the CDR3 DNA that was read is TGTGCCAGTAGTATACTCTCAATGCAGGGGAGGACAGATACG. Using reference TRBV19 and TRBJ2-3 for the parts outside the CDR3, the full variable domain is DGGITQSPKYLFRKEGQNVTLSCEQNLNHDAMYWYRQDPGQGLRLIYYSQIVNDFQKGDIAEGYSVSREKKESFPLTVTSAQKNPTAFYLCASSILSMQGRTDTQYFGPGTRLTVL.